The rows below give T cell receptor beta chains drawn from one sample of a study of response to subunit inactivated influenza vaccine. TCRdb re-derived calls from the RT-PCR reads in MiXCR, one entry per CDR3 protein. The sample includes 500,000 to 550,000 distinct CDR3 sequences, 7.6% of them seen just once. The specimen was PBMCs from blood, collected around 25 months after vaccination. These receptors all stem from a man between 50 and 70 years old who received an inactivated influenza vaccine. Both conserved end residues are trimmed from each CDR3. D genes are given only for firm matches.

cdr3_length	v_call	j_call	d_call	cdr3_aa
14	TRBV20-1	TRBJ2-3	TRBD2	SARRASGVSTDTQY
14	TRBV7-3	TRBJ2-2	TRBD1	ASSPYRDRGTGELF
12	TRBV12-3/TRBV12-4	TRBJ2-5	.	ASSLKSFQETQY
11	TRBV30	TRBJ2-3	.	AWSESLTGTQY
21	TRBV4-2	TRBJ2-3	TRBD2	ASSPDGSAGTSDLEGETDTQY
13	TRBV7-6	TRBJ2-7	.	ARYLDRPNSYEQY
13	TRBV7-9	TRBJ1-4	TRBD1	ASSPHGTGDEKLF
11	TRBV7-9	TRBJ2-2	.	ASSLVLTGELF
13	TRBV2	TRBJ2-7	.	ASCGETGSPYEQY
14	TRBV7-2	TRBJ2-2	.	ASSLIMSPNTGELF
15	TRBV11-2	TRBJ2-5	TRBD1	ASSPRLSGQGSETQY
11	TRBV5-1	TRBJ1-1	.	ASRVGQNTEAF
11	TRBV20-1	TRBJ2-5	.	SAQVTGEETQY
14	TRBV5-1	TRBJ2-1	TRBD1	ASSLENRGSYNEQF
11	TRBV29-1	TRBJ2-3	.	SVQGYSTDTQY
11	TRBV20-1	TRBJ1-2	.	RLGTGANYGYT
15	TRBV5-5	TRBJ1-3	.	ASSPAAGRASGNTIY